A single sample is the source of the 23 T cell receptor beta chains below, sequenced in a study of cytomegalovirus exposure and HLA in healthy donors (dated by TCRdb to 2016 to 2017). The library relied on the immunoSEQ multiplex PCR assay. A mixture of 60 forward primers for TCR Vbeta segments and 13 reverse primers for TCR Jbeta segments was used in the multiplex PCR. TCRdb provides this immuneACCESS table in a form limited to in-frame rearrangements. Some clones are lacking; in checked studies, under half of them reflect an unresolved V gene, and why the rest are absent is not known. This sample's table carries 150,000 to 200,000 clones. Together, the top ten hold 0.7% to 0.8% of the sample. Sequencing was done on a sample of PBMCs. All receptors derive from a boy between 10 and 17 years old in good health and CMV-seronegative.

J is TRBJ1-1 and V is TRBV9, with D maybe TRBD1 (6 bases). CDR1 and CDR2 (germline): SGDLS, YYNGEE. V was trimmed by 1 base and J by 6 bases, leaving 13 bases between them. The CDR3 has 14 amino acids. The CDR3 loop reads CASSVSGGRPEAFF. The CDR3 DNA sequence: TGTGCCAGCAGCGTATCCGGGGGGCGGCCTGAAGCTTTCTTT.

CDR3 bases: TGCGCCAGCAGCTTGGAGGTCGGGACGAACACCGGGGAGCTGTTTTTT. Amino acids: CASSLEVGTNTGELFF. The chain is built from TRBV5-1 and TRBJ2-2, with a possible D match to TRBD2 (5 bases). V gave up 0 bases and J gave up 0 bases, with 9 bases separating them. Germline V gene data show CDR1 as SGHRS and CDR2 as YFSETQ. The CDR3 extends over 16 amino acids.

J is TRBJ1-2 and V is TRBV7-6; D call uncertain. Germline V CDR1 and CDR2: SGHVS, FNYEAQ. This CDR3 has 13 residues. The germline V and J ends were trimmed by 5 bases and 4 bases, with 11 bases remaining between them. For the CDR3, the DNA is TGTGCCAGCAGCAGCGACCCTCGCTATGGCTACACCTTC. Translating it yields CASSSDPRYGYTF.

This chain uses TRBV4-1 with TRBJ2-2, with 8 bases identical to TRBD2. Losses at the gene ends were 4 bases for V and 1 base for J; bases not matched to a gene: 11. Germline V lookup: CDR1 MGHRA, CDR2 YSYEKL. This CDR3 region has 18 residues. The CDR3 DNA reads as TGCGCCAGCAGCCTAGGACTAGCCAGATCGGGGAACACCGGGGAGCTGTTTTTT. This gives the protein CASSLGLARSGNTGELFF.

This chain uses TRBV6-4 with TRBJ2-7; D is possibly TRBD1 (6 bases). This CDR3 is built from 19 residues. Deletions cut 6 bases from V and 3 bases from J, with 30 bases between. CDR1 and CDR2 (germline): MRHNA, SNTAGT. DNA for the CDR3: TGTGCCAGCAGCGAAACCAAGTATCGGGACACCCTTTTTATCTACGAGCAGTACTTC. Translated: CASSETKYRDTLFIYEQYF.

The chain links TRBV7-9 to TRBJ1-1; TRBD1 agrees at 7 bases. The CDR3 is 14 amino acids. Germline V lookup: CDR1 SEHNR, CDR2 FQNEAQ (reference sequence). V was pared by 5 bases and J by 6 bases, with 9 bases of the junction left unmatched. The CDR3 spells CASSDRVGAAEAFF. For the CDR3, the DNA is TGTGCCAGCAGCGACAGGGTGGGCGCGGCTGAAGCTTTCTTT.

The chain combines TRBV9 with TRBJ2-7; 8 bases fit TRBD2. The length of the CDR3 is 16 residues. With V trimmed by 3 bases and J by 0 bases, 8 bases remained unmatched. Germline V CDR1 and CDR2: SGDLS, YYNGEE. The CDR3 loop reads CASSAGSGGPSYEQYF. The CDR3, as DNA: TGTGCCAGCAGCGCCGGGTCGGGGGGGCCCTCCTACGAGCAGTACTTC.

This sequence joins TRBV7-2 and TRBJ1-3; D gene ambiguous. CDR3 size: 13 residues. V was clipped by 2 bases and J by 2 bases, with 4 bases between them. The germline V gene encodes CDR1 SGHTA and CDR2 FQGNSA. CDR3 sequence (DNA): TGTGCCAGCAGCTTATCAGCTGGAAACACCATATATTTT. It yields the protein CASSLSAGNTIYF.

This rearrangement joins TRBV28 to TRBJ1-1; no firm D call. The CDR3 totals 15 residues. Germline assignment: CDR1 MDHEN and CDR2 SYDVKM. Trimming removed 2 bases at V and 0 bases at J, with 10 bases between. CDR3 bases: TGTGCCAGCAGTTTAAGGTCGCGGATGAACACTGAAGCTTTCTTT. Translation: CASSLRSRMNTEAFF.

V gene TRBV19 combines with J gene TRBJ2-1; 9 bases fit TRBD2. The CDR3 extends over 16 amino acids. The germline V gene has CDR1 LNHDA and CDR2 SQIVND (reference sequence). V lost 3 bases to trimming and J lost 7 bases; unmatched junction nucleotides: 10. The CDR3 reads CASSMNAGGYSNEQFF. CDR3 in DNA: TGTGCCAGTAGTATGAACGCGGGGGGGTACTCAAATGAGCAGTTCTTC.

The chain recombines TRBV19 with TRBJ2-7; tentative D call: TRBD2 (6 bases). The V end was cut by 6 bases, the J end by 6 bases, with 15 bases between. This CDR3 spans 13 amino acids. CDR1 and CDR2 (germline): LNHDA, SQIVND (reference sequence). CDR3 amino acids: CASRIPPGGEQYF. Here the CDR3 DNA reads TGTGCCAGTAGAATACCACCCGGGGGCGAGCAGTACTTC. Full variable domain (missing parts from reference TRBV19 and TRBJ2-7): DGGITQSPKYLFRKEGQNVTLSCEQNLNHDAMYWYRQDPGQGLRLIYYSQIVNDFQKGDIAEGYSVSREKKESFPLTVTSAQKNPTAFYLCASRIPPGGEQYFGPGTRLTVT.

V gene TRBV19 combines with J gene TRBJ2-4; 7 nucleotides agree with TRBD2. J gave up 1 base and V 3 bases, and 9 bases lay outside the gene matches. Germline V CDR1 and CDR2: LNHDA, SQIVND (reference sequence). CDR3 length: 17 amino acids. The CDR3, as DNA: TGTGCCAGTAGTATTGCCGGGGGGTTTGGTGCCAAAAACATTCAGTACTTC. Translating gives CASSIAGGFGAKNIQYF.

This sequence joins TRBV6-5 and TRBJ1-5, with no clear D. Looked up from germline, CDR1 is MNHEY and CDR2 is SVGAGI. This CDR3 is 13 amino acids long. The CDR3 DNA follows: TGTGCTACAGCAGAGGGTAGCAATCAGCCCCAGCATTTT. Its protein product is CATAEGSNQPQHF.

The CDR3 sequence is CASSPRTGGVTEAFF. In DNA form, the CDR3 reads TGTGCCAGCAGCCCAAGGACAGGGGGCGTCACTGAAGCTTTCTTT. The chain combines TRBV11-3 with TRBJ1-1; 11 nucleotides agree with TRBD1. CDR1 is SGHNT and CDR2 is YENEEA in the germline V gene. The CDR3 spans 15 residues. Trimming removed 5 bases from V and 4 bases from J; junction bases left unmatched: 6.

The chain is built from TRBV28 and TRBJ2-7, with 7 nucleotides matching TRBD2. V trimming: 11 bases; J trimming: 4 bases; junction bases outside the gene matches: 11. The CDR3 has 13 amino acids. CDR1 is MDHEN and CDR2 is SYDVKM in the germline V gene. CDR3 coding DNA: TGTGCCGTCACGGACGTCGGGAGGTACGAGCAGTACTTC. Translated, it gives CAVTDVGRYEQYF.

The chain is built from TRBV25-1 and TRBJ1-1, with D possibly TRBD1 on 5 matching bases. The CDR3 contains 12 residues. V lost 6 bases and J 4 bases, leaving 9 bases between the germline ends. Per germline, CDR1 MGHDK and CDR2 SYGVNS. CDR3: CASRIGATEAFF. CDR3 DNA: TGTGCCAGCAGGATTGGGGCCACTGAAGCTTTCTTT.

The genes are TRBV5-3 and TRBJ1-5; 7 positions agree with TRBD1. TRBV5-3 is filed as an ORF, its function uncertain. The CDR3 totals 19 residues. V trimming: 1 base; J trimming: 10 bases; junction bases outside the gene matches: 23. CDR3 loop: CARSLTGDHFFLRISPQHF. For the CDR3, the DNA is TGTGCCAGAAGCTTGACAGGGGACCATTTCTTCTTGAGAATCAGCCCCCAGCATTTT.

The J gene is TRBJ1-1, the V gene TRBV30; TRBD1 aligns across 8 bases. The CDR3 extends over 17 amino acids. Trimming took 3 bases from V and 2 from J; bases not matched to a gene: 14. CDR1 is GTSNPN and CDR2 is SVGIG in the germline V gene (reference sequence). CDR3 nucleotides: TGTGCCTGGAGGATGATCAGGGGGCCTATTCGCAACACTGAAGCTTTCTTT. This gives the protein CAWRMIRGPIRNTEAFF.

The chain is built from TRBV7-9 and TRBJ1-1; D is perhaps TRBD1 (6 bases). Germline-derived CDR1 and CDR2 are SEHNR and FQNEAQ (reference sequence). The CDR3 spans 14 residues. Trimming cost V 5 bases and J 3 bases, with 13 bases left between them. CDR3 nucleotides: TGTGCCAGCAGCGAGGGGGTTTTCTACACTGAAGCTTTCTTT. Encoded protein: CASSEGVFYTEAFF.

The chain recombines TRBV6-1 with TRBJ2-1; 14 positions match TRBD2. The CDR3 consists of 15 residues. V lost 8 bases to trimming and J lost 9 bases; unmatched junction nucleotides: 9. CDR1 is MNHNS and CDR2 is SASEGT in the germline V gene. The CDR3 sequence is CASHRLAGGQGEQFF. CDR3 DNA sequence: TGTGCCAGCCACAGACTAGCGGGGGGGCAGGGTGAGCAGTTCTTC.

This rearrangement joins TRBV6-1 to TRBJ1-6; TRBD1 aligns across 8 bases. CDR1 and CDR2 (germline): MNHNS, SASEGT. The CDR3 runs to 14 residues. J was trimmed by 8 bases and V by 4 bases; bases with no gene match: 4. The CDR3 protein is CASSGTGFDSPLHF. The CDR3 bases are TGTGCCAGCAGTGGGACAGGGTTTGATTCACCCCTCCACTTT.

The rearrangement uses TRBV6-5 and TRBJ1-1; D is possibly TRBD1 (6 bases). The CDR3 spans 15 residues. The V end was cut by 5 bases, the J end by 6 bases, with 19 bases between. Germline CDR1 is MNHEY and CDR2 is SVGAGI. The CDR3 sequence: CASSPWRGGTPEAFF. In DNA form, the CDR3 reads TGTGCCAGCAGTCCCTGGAGGGGGGGGACACCTGAAGCTTTCTTT.

In regard to this clone: Other DNA sequences within the sample encode an identical CDR3. V is TRBV5-6 and J is TRBJ1-4; D is unclear. V lost 0 bases and J lost 4, with 7 bases in between. CDR1 and CDR2 from the germline V gene are SGHDT and YYEEEE. This CDR3 is 14 amino acids long. The CDR3 is CASSLGGLNEKLFF. The CDR3 coding sequence is TGTGCCAGCAGCTTGGGAGGGCTTAATGAAAAACTGTTTTTT. The variable domain in full, completed from reference TRBV5-6 and TRBJ1-4, reads DAGVTQSPTHLIKTRGQQVTLRCSPKSGHDTVSWYQQALGQGPQFIFQYYEEEERQRGNFPDRFSGHQFPNYSSELNVNALLLGDSALYLCASSLGGLNEKLFFGSGTQLSVL.